The following is a T cell receptor (beta chain) sequence with its context. The data originate from a study of blood T cell repertoires in COVID-19. The CDR3 loop spans 15 amino acids. Germline values: CDR1 MNHEY, CDR2 SMNVEV (reference sequence). The junction had 10 bases not matched to a gene; V was cut back by 6 bases and J by 5 bases. Produced via immunoSEQ multiplex PCR; TCRdb's table is partial and in-frame only. Among 20,000 to 25,000 clones listed, roughly 73% were seen once. This chain uses TRBV27 with TRBJ1-2, with TRBD1 matching 9 bases. The sequence was obtained from a human donor in a cohort sampled during active or convalescent COVID-19. Input material: peripheral blood. The DNA of the CDR3 is TGTGCCAGCAGCCCCCGGGACAGGGCCGTTTATGGCTACACCTTC. It is translated as CASSPRDRAVYGYTF.